These 17 T cell receptor beta chains originate from one sample sequenced in a study of blood T cell repertoires in COVID-19. Clones were read by immunoSEQ multiplex PCR, and TCRdb kept only the in-frame ones, dropping some. The sample includes roughly 81,000 clones, over 70% seen only once; the top ten take roughly two fifths. Source material: peripheral blood. The receptors stem from a man older than 75 with active or convalescent COVID-19.

This chain's CDR3 is CASSVGAGEGTGELFF. CDR3 nucleotide sequence: TGTGCCAGCAGCGTAGGGGCGGGAGAGGGCACCGGGGAGCTGTTTTTT. The chain uses TRBV9 and TRBJ2-2, with 7 bases aligning to TRBD2. This CDR3 region has 16 residues. Losses at the gene ends were 0 bases for V and 4 bases for J; bases not matched to a gene: 6. The germline gives CDR1 SGDLS, CDR2 YYNGEE. Filled out from reference TRBV9 and TRBJ2-2, the complete variable domain reads DSGVTQTPKHLITATGQRVTLRCSPRSGDLSVYWYQQSLDQGLQFLIQYYNGEERAKGNILERFSAQQFPDLHSELNLSSLELGDSALYFCASSVGAGEGTGELFFGEGSRLTVL.

The rearrangement joins TRBV14 to TRBJ2-5, with D possibly TRBD1 on 6 matching bases. The CDR3 length is 15 residues. The germline V and J ends were trimmed by 1 base and 1 base, with 10 bases remaining between them. The germline V gene has CDR1 SGHDN and CDR2 FVKESK. The CDR3 DNA follows: TGTGCCAGCAGCCAAGCGACAGGCCGCCAAGAGACCCAGTACTTC. Translated, it gives CASSQATGRQETQYF.

The chain uses TRBV7-9 and TRBJ1-3, with D possibly being TRBD1 (6 bases). Germline V lookup: CDR1 SEHNR, CDR2 FQNEAQ (reference sequence). The CDR3 spans 14 residues. Trimming pared 7 bases from V and 4 bases from J, leaving 14 bases between. CDR3 amino acids: CASTVWTEGNTIYF. Written as DNA, the CDR3 is TGTGCCAGCACCGTGTGGACAGAGGGAAACACCATATATTTT. The variable domain in full, completed from reference TRBV7-9 and TRBJ1-3, reads DTGVSQNPRHKITKRGQNVTFRCDPISEHNRLYWYRQTLGQGPEFLTYFQNEAQLEKSRLLSDRFSAERPKGSFSTLEIQRTEQGDSAMYLCASTVWTEGNTIYFGEGSWLTVV.

The chain recombines TRBV30 with TRBJ1-6; 7 positions agree with TRBD1. Germline V lookup: CDR1 GTSNPN, CDR2 SVGIG (reference sequence). This CDR3 contains 16 residues. The trim removed 1 base at V and 5 bases at J, leaving 8 bases unmatched. The CDR3 region has the DNA TGTGCCTGGAGTGGCCGGGACAGACCGAATAATTCACCCCTCCACTTT. Amino acids: CAWSGRDRPNNSPLHF. Variable domain in full (rest from reference TRBV30 and TRBJ1-6): SQTIHQWPATLVQPVGSPLSLECTVEGTSNPNLYWYRQAAGRGLQLLFYSVGIGQISSEVPQNLSASRPQDRQFILSSKKLLLSDSGFYLCAWSGRDRPNNSPLHFGNGTRLTVT.

The rearrangement uses TRBV28 and TRBJ2-1; 7 bases align to TRBD2. Germline V gene sequence: CDR1 MDHEN, CDR2 SYDVKM. There are 16 residues in the CDR3. The V gene end was trimmed by 2 bases and the J gene end by 6 bases; junction bases not matched to a gene: 10. This chain's CDR3 is CASSLVRGVSGNEQFF. CDR3 in DNA: TGTGCCAGCAGTTTAGTCCGGGGGGTCTCCGGCAATGAGCAGTTCTTC.

This chain joins TRBV27 and TRBJ1-2; D is uncertain. The ends were cut back, 0 bases at V and 0 bases at J, with 8 bases in the middle. Germline values: CDR1 MNHEY, CDR2 SMNVEV (reference sequence). This CDR3 region has 15 residues. The CDR3 bases are TGTGCCAGCAGTTTATCGAACGGGGCTAACTATGGCTACACCTTC. Protein sequence: CASSLSNGANYGYTF.

The V and J genes are TRBV2 and TRBJ2-1; 8 nucleotides align to TRBD2. J gave up 5 bases and V 3 bases, and 6 bases lay outside the gene matches. Germline values: CDR1 SNHLY, CDR2 FYNNEI. The CDR3 sequence is 15 residues long. The CDR3 sequence: CASSETGGPNNEQFF. CDR3 nucleotide sequence: TGTGCCAGCAGTGAGACGGGAGGGCCTAACAATGAGCAGTTCTTC. Full variable domain (rest looked up from reference TRBV2 and TRBJ2-1): EPEVTQTPSHQVTQMGQEVILRCVPISNHLYFYWYRQILGQKVEFLVSFYNNEISEKSEIFDDQFSVERPDGSNFTLKIRSTKLEDSAMYFCASSETGGPNNEQFFGPGTRLTVL.

The chain is built from TRBV2 and TRBJ1-1, with 7 nucleotides matching TRBD1. V gave up 4 bases and J gave up 2 bases; unmatched junction bases: 4. This CDR3 spans 14 amino acids. Germline lookup yields CDR1 SNHLY and CDR2 FYNNEI. CDR3 sequence: CASSGNRGNTEAFF. The CDR3 DNA follows: TGTGCCAGCAGTGGAAACAGGGGCAACACTGAAGCTTTCTTT.

V usage is TRBV29-1 and J usage is TRBJ1-3; D call uncertain. Trimming removed 0 bases from V and 7 bases from J, with 7 bases in between. CDR1 and CDR2 from the germline V gene are SQVTM and ANQGSEA. The CDR3 is made up of 12 amino acids. CDR3 loop: CSVEERGNTIYF. DNA for the CDR3: TGCAGCGTTGAAGAGCGAGGTAACACCATATATTTT.

The J gene is TRBJ2-7, the V gene TRBV5-1, with D hard to call. The ends were cut back, 0 bases at V and 4 bases at J, with 8 bases in the middle. CDR1 is SGHRS, CDR2 YFSETQ, per germline. There are 13 residues in the CDR3. The CDR3 region is CASSLEAEYEQYF. The CDR3 DNA follows: TGCGCCAGCAGCTTGGAGGCGGAGTACGAGCAGTACTTC.

The V and J genes are TRBV12-3 or TRBV12-4 and TRBJ1-1; TRBD1 matches 7 bases. V lost 7 bases and J lost 5; bases outside the gene matches: 7. The CDR3 contains 13 residues. The CDR3: CASNPGQQTEAFF. DNA for the CDR3: TGTGCCAGCAATCCGGGACAGCAAACTGAAGCTTTCTTT.

The genes are TRBV12-5 and TRBJ2-5; 11 bases match TRBD1. Germline V CDR1 and CDR2: LGHNT, FRNRAP. The CDR3 is 15 residues long. J gave up 4 bases and V 0 bases, and 1 base lay outside the gene matches. The CDR3 coding sequence is TGTGCTAGTGGTTTGGTAGGGACAGGGGGAGAGACCCAGTACTTC. Translating it yields CASGLVGTGGETQYF.

The chain has TRBV24-1 and TRBJ2-7; 11 bases match TRBD2. This CDR3 region has 16 residues. Germline V gene sequence: CDR1 KGHDR, CDR2 SFDVKD. The ends lost 4 bases at V and 2 bases at J; junction bases unmatched: 6. The CDR3 region has the DNA TGTGCCACCAGTGACCAAGGGACTAGCGGTGCCTACGAGCAGTACTTC. Translated: CATSDQGTSGAYEQYF.

In nucleotides, the CDR3 is TGTGCCAGCAGCCCGACAGGGGTGGTGCAGTACTTC. Amino acids: CASSPTGVVQYF. This sequence joins TRBV7-9 and TRBJ2-7; TRBD1 aligns across 8 bases. Unmatched junction bases numbered 6, after V lost 5 bases and J lost 9 bases. The CDR3 covers 12 residues. In germline, CDR1 is SEHNR, CDR2 FQNEAQ (reference sequence).

The J gene is TRBJ2-1, the V gene TRBV25-1; tentative D call: TRBD2 (5 bases). V was pared by 4 bases and J by 1 base, with 14 bases between. The CDR3 runs 16 residues. Germline assignment: CDR1 MGHDK and CDR2 SYGVNS. In DNA form, the CDR3 reads TGTGCCAGCAGTGCATATTGGGGAGCTTCCTACAATGAGCAGTTCTTC. Encoded protein: CASSAYWGASYNEQFF.

The chain is built from TRBV5-1 and TRBJ2-7; TRBD2 aligns across 7 bases. Germline V CDR1 and CDR2: SGHRS, YFSETQ. The CDR3 consists of 16 residues. V gave up 0 bases and J gave up 0 bases; unmatched junction bases: 6. The chain's CDR3 is CASSLAGRDGSYEQYF. As DNA, the CDR3 is TGCGCCAGCAGCTTGGCAGGGAGGGACGGCTCCTACGAGCAGTACTTC.

This clone came up once. V gene TRBV3-1 (or the pseudogene TRBV3-2) combines with J gene TRBJ1-1; the D gene is possibly TRBD1 (5 bases). The V end lost 1 base, the J end lost 8 bases, and 20 bases lay between the germline ends. This CDR3 has 16 residues. The V gene's germline CDR1 is LGHDT and CDR2 YNNKEL (reference sequence). The CDR3 DNA follows: TGTGCCAGCAGCCAAGGATACTCCAGGGAAAAAAAAGAAGCTTTCTTT. This codes for CASSQGYSREKKEAFF.